One and the same sample provided the 6 T cell receptor beta chains below, sequenced in a study of shared clonotypes between healthy human individuals. Produced via immunoSEQ multiplex PCR; TCRdb's table is partial and in-frame only. Of under 600,000 clones listed, about 80% are singletons. The specimen sequenced was PBMCs. These receptors all come from a woman aged 40-49 years in good health. Some clones in this sample may be carry-over from other donors' samples.

CDR3 sequence: CASSQDGGYNEQFF. CDR3 DNA sequence: TGTGCCAGCAGCCAAGATGGCGGGTACAATGAGCAGTTCTTC. The rearrangement links TRBV4-2 to TRBJ2-1, with a possible D match to TRBD2 (5 bases). This CDR3 is 14 amino acids long. CDR1 and CDR2 from the germline V gene are LGHNA and YNFKEQ. Trimming took off 0 bases at V and 4 bases at J, with 7 bases between the two ends.

This clone was seen only once. The genes are TRBV7-9 and TRBJ2-5; D gene uncertain. The length of the CDR3 is 16 residues. Germline-derived CDR1 and CDR2 are SEHNR and FQNEAQ (reference sequence). Trimming removed 6 bases at V and 5 bases at J, with 22 bases between. DNA of the CDR3: TGTGCCAGCAGGCCTAGAGATGGACGAGCCTGGGAGACCCAGTACTTC. Protein: CASRPRDGRAWETQYF.

Details on this clone: In the same sample, other DNA sequences code for this CDR3. This chain connects TRBV19 to TRBJ2-5; 8 positions match TRBD2. V lost 5 bases to trimming and J lost 1 base; unmatched junction nucleotides: 6. CDR1 LNHDA and CDR2 SQIVND come from the germline V gene (reference sequence). The CDR3 consists of 15 residues. The CDR3 loop is CASSPGTRPQETQYF. Written as DNA, the CDR3 is TGTGCCAGTAGTCCGGGGACTAGACCCCAAGAGACCCAGTACTTC.

V gene TRBV5-8 combines with J gene TRBJ2-1, with 9 bases aligning to TRBD1. The CDR3 sequence is 17 residues long. V dropped 2 bases and J dropped 7; count of bases not matched to a gene: 13. CDR1 is SGHTS and CDR2 is YDEGEE in the germline V gene. CDR3 DNA: TGTGCCAGCAGCTTAGGGACAGGGTTTATTACGGGAAATGAGCAGTTCTTC. It encodes CASSLGTGFITGNEQFF.

This chain uses TRBV7-8 with TRBJ2-7, with D uncertain. Germline-derived CDR1 and CDR2 are SGHVS and FQNEAQ. CDR3 size: 13 residues. The V end was cut by 4 bases, the J end by 2 bases, with 9 bases between. Here the CDR3 reads CASSSRGPYEQYF. CDR3 nucleotides: TGTGCCAGCAGCTCCCGAGGACCCTACGAGCAGTACTTC.

The V call is TRBV5-1, the J call TRBJ2-5; tentatively, D is TRBD2 (6 bases). Germline V gene sequence: CDR1 SGHRS, CDR2 YFSETQ. The CDR3 totals 14 residues. V lost 4 bases and J 4 bases, leaving 14 bases between the germline ends. The CDR3 DNA sequence: TGCGCCAGCAGCGCGGGACTGGCCACAGAGACCCAGTACTTC. Translating gives CASSAGLATETQYF. The entire variable domain, with the rest obtained from reference TRBV5-1 and TRBJ2-5, is as follows: KAGVTQTPRYLIKTRGQQVTLSCSPISGHRSVSWYQQTPGQGLQFLFEYFSETQRNKGNFPGRFSGRQFSNSRSEMNVSTLELGDSALYLCASSAGLATETQYFGPGTRLLVL.